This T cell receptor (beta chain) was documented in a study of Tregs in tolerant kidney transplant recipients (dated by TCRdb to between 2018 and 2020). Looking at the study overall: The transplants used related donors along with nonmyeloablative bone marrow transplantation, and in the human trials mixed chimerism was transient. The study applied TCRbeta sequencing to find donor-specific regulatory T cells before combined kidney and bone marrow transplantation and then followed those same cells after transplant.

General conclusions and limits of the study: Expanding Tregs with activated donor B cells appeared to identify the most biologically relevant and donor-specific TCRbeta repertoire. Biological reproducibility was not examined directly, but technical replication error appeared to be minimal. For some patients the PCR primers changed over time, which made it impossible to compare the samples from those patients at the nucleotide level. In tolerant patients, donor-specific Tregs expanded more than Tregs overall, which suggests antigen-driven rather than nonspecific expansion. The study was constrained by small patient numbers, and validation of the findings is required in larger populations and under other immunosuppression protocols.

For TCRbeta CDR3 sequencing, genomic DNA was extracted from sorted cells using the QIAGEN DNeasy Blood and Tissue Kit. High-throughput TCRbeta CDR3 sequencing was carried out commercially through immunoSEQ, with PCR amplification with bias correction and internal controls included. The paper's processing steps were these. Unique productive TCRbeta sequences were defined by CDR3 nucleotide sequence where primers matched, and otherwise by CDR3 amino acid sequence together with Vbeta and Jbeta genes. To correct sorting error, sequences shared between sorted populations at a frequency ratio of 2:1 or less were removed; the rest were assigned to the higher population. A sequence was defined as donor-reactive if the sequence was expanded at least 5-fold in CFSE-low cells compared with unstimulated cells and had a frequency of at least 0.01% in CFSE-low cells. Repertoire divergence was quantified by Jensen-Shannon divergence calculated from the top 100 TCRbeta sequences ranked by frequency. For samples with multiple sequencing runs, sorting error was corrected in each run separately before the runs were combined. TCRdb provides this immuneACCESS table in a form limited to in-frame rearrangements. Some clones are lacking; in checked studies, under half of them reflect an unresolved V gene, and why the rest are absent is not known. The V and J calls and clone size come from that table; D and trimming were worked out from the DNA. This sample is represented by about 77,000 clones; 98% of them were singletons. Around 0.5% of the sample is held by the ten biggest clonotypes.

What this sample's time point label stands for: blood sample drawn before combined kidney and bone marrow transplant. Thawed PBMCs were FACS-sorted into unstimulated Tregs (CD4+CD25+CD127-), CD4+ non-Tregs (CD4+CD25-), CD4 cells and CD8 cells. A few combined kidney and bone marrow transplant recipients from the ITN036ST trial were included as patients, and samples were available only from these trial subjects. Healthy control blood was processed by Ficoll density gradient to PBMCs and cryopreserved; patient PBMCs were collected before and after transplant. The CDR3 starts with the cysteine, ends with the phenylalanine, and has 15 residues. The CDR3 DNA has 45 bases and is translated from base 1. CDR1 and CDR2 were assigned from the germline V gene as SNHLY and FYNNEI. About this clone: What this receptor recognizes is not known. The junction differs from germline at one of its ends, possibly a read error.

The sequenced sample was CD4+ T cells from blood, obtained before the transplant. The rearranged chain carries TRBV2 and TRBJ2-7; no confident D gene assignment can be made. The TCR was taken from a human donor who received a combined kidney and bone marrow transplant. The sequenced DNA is TGTGCCAGCAGCGAAGAGGTTTCAGGTTGGTTCGAGCAGTACTTC. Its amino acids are CASSEEVSGWFEQYF. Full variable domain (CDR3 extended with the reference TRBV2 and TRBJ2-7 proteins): EPEVTQTPSHQVTQMGQEVILRCVPISNHLYFYWYRQILGQKVEFLVSFYNNEISEKSEIFDDQFSVERPDGSNFTLKIRSTKLEDSAMYFCASSEEVSGWFEQYFGPGTRLTVT.